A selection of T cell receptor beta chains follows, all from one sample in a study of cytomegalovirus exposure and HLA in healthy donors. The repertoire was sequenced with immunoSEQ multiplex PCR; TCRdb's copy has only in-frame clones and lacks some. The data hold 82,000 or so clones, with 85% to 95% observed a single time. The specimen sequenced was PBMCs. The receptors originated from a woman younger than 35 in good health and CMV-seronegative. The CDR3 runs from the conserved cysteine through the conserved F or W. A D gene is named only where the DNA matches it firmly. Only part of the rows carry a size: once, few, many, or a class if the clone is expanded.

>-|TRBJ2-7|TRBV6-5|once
CATEDLYEQYF
TGTGCCACCGAGGATCTCTACGAGCAGTACTTC
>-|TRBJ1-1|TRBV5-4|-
CASSEGTRVAFF
TGTGCCAGCAGCGAGGGAACCCGCGTGGCTTTCTTT
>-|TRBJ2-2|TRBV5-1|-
CASAGAGKGTGELFF
TGCGCCAGCGCTGGGGCGGGGAAAGGCACCGGGGAGCTGTTTTTT
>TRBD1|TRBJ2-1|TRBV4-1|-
CASSRIQGGYNEQFF
TGCGCCAGCAGCCGGATACAGGGGGGCTACAATGAGCAGTTCTTC
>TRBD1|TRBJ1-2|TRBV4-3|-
CASSQAGTGYNYGYTF
TGCGCCAGCAGCCAAGCCGGGACAGGATATAACTATGGCTACACCTTC
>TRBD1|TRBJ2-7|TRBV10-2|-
CASSPGQGREQYF
TGCGCCAGCAGCCCGGGACAGGGGCGAGAGCAGTACTTC
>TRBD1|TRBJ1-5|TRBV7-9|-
CASSLSTQGVDQPQHF
TGTGCCAGCAGCTTAAGTACCCAGGGGGTTGATCAGCCCCAGCATTTT
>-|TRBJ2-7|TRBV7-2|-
CASSPLQRFREFAYEQYF
TGTGCCAGCAGCCCACTGCAGAGGTTCCGGGAGTTTGCTTACGAGCAGTACTTC
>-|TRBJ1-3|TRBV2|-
CASSHPGGTIYF
TGTGCCAGCAGCCACCCCGGGGGCACCATATATTTT
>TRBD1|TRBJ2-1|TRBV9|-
CASSVGYRGRKAGQFF
TGTGCCAGCAGCGTAGGTTACAGGGGACGTAAAGCCGGGCAGTTCTTC
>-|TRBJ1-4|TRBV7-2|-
CASSLMGATNEKLFF
TGTGCCAGCAGCTTAATGGGCGCCACTAATGAAAAACTGTTTTTT
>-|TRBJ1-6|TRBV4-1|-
CASSQGRNSPLHF
TGCGCCAGCAGCCAGGGGCGTAATTCACCCCTCCACTTT
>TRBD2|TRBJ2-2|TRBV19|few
CASSIRREGTGELFF
TGTGCCAGTAGTATACGGCGGGAGGGCACCGGGGAGCTGTTTTTT
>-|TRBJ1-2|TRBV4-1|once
CASSQVPGQTNYGYTF
TGCGCCAGCAGCCAAGTCCCCGGACAGACTAACTATGGCTACACCTTC
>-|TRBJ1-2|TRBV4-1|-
CASSQLNPGSLYGYTF
TGCGCCAGCAGCCAACTCAACCCAGGTTCTCTATATGGCTACACCTTC
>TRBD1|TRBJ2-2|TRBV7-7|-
CASSRGGQGVPANTGELFF
TGTGCCAGCAGCCGAGGGGGACAGGGGGTACCCGCGAACACCGGGGAGCTGTTTTTT
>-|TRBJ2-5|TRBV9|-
CASSPDIRALSQETQYF
TGTGCCAGCAGCCCGGACATCCGGGCCCTATCCCAAGAGACCCAGTACTTC
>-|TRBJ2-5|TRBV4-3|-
CASSHTGRGETQYF
TGCGCCAGCAGCCATACGGGCCGCGGGGAGACCCAGTACTTC
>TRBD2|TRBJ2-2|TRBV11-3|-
CASSLRAGVGNTGELFF
TGTGCCAGCAGCTTAAGAGCGGGAGTGGGGAACACCGGGGAGCTGTTTTTT
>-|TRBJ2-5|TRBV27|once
CASSFERRGTETQYF
TGTGCCAGCAGTTTTGAACGCAGAGGAACAGAGACCCAGTACTTC
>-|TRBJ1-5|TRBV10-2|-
CASSEPRLGNQPQHF
TGCGCCAGCAGCGAGCCAAGACTGGGCAATCAGCCCCAGCATTTT
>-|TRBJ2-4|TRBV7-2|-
CASSLERLANIQYF
TGTGCCAGCAGCTTAGAAAGGCTAGCTAACATTCAGTACTTC
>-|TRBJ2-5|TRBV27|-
CASSLYWTGTQETQYF
TGTGCCAGCAGTTTATACTGGACGGGGACTCAAGAGACCCAGTACTTC
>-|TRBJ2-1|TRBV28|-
CASREDSPARNEQFF
TGTGCCAGCAGGGAAGACAGTCCCGCCCGCAATGAGCAGTTCTTC
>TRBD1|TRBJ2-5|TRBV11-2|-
CASSLGGTGEAKETQYF
TGTGCCAGCAGCTTAGGGGGGACAGGGGAGGCTAAAGAGACCCAGTACTTC
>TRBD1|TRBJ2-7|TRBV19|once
CASSTGTGFYEQYF
TGTGCCAGTAGTACTGGGACAGGGTTCTACGAGCAGTACTTC
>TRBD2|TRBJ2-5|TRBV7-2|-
CASSLAGGPEETQYF
TGTGCCAGCAGCTTAGCGGGAGGGCCTGAAGAGACCCAGTACTTC
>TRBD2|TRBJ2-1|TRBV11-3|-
CASSRGGDLNEQFF
TGTGCCAGCAGCCGGGGGGGGGATCTCAATGAGCAGTTCTTC